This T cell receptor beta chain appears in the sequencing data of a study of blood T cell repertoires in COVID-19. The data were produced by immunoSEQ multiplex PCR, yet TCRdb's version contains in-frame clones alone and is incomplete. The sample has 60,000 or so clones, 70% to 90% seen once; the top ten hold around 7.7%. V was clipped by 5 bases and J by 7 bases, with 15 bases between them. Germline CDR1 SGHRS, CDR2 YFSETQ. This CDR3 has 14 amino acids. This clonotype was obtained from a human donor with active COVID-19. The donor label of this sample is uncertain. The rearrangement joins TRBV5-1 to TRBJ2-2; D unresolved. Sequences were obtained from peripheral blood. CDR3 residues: CASSSSLSVGELFF. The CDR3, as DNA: TGCGCCAGCAGTTCATCTCTCTCAGTCGGGGAGCTGTTTTTT.